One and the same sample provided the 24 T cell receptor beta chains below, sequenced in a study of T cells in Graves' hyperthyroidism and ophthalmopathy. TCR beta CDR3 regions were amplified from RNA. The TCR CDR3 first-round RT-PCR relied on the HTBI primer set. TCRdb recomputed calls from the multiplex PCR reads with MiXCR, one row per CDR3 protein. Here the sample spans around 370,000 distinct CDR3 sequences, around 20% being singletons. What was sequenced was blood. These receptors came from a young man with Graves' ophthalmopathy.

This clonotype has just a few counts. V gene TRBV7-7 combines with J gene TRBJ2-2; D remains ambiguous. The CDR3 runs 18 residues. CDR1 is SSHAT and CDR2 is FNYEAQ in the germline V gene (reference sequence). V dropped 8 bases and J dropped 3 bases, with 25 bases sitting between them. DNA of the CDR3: TGTGCCAGCTCACCACCGGTGGTGGGGTTGGCGGACACCGGGGAGCTGTTTTTT. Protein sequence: CASSPPVVGLADTGELFF.

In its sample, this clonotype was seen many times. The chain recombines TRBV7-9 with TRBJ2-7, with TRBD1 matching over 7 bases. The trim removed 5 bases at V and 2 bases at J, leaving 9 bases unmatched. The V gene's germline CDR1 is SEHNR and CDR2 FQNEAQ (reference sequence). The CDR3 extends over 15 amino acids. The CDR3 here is CASSNHGTEPYEQYF. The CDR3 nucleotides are TGTGCCAGCAGCAACCACGGGACAGAACCCTACGAGCAGTACTTC.

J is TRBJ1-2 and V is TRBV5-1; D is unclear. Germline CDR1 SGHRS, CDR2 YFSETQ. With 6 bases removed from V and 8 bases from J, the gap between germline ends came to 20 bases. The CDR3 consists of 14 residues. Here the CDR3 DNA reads TGCGCCAGCACCCCCGGCCCCTCGGCCCCGGGCTACACCTTC. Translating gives CASTPGPSAPGYTF. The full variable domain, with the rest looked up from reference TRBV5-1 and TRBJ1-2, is KAGVTQTPRYLIKTRGQQVTLSCSPISGHRSVSWYQQTPGQGLQFLFEYFSETQRNKGNFPGRFSGRQFSNSRSEMNVSTLELGDSALYLCASTPGPSAPGYTFGSGTRLTVV.

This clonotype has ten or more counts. The CDR3 protein is CSARDSGSYEQYF. In DNA form, the CDR3 reads TGCAGTGCTAGAGATTCAGGGAGCTACGAGCAGTACTTC. The chain couples TRBV20-1 to TRBJ2-7, with D possibly called TRBD1 or TRBD2 (5 bases each). The CDR3 is 13 residues long. V shed 0 bases and J shed 3 bases, with 9 bases lying between them. Germline CDR1 DFQATT, CDR2 SNEGSKA (reference sequence).

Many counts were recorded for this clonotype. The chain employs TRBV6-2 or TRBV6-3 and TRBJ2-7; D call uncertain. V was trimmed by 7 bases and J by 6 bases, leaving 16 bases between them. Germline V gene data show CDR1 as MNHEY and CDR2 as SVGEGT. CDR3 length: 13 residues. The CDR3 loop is CASNLDRWGEQYF. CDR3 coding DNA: TGTGCCAGCAACTTGGACCGGTGGGGCGAGCAGTACTTC.

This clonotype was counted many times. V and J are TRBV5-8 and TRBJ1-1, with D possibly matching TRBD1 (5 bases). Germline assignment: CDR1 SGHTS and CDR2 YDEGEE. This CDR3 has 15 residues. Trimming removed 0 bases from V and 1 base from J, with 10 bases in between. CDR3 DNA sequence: TGTGCCAGCAGCTTGGGCGGGCAGGGGAACACTGAAGCTTTCTTT. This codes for CASSLGGQGNTEAFF. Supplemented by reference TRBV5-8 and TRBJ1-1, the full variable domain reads EAGVTQSPTHLIKTRGQQATLRCSPISGHTSVYWYQQALGLGLQFLLWYDEGEERNRGNFPPRFSGRQFPNYSSELNVNALELEDSALYLCASSLGGQGNTEAFFGQGTRLTVV.

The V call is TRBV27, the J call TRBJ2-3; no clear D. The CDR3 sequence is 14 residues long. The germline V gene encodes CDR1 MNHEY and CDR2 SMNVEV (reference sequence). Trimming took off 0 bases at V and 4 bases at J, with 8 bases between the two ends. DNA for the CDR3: TGTGCCAGCAGTTTATCGAAGTTGGCAGATACGCAGTATTTT. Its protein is CASSLSKLADTQYF.

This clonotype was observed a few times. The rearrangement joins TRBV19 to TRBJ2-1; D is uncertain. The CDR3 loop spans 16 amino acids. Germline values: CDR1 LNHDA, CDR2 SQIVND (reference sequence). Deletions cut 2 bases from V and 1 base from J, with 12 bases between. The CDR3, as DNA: TGTGCCAGTAGTATATCTCCGGCCCTGTCCTACAATGAGCAGTTCTTC. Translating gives CASSISPALSYNEQFF.

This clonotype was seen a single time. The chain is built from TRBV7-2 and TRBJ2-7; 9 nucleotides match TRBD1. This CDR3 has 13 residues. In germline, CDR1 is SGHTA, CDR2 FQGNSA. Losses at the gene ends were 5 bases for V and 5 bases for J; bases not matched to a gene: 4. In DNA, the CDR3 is TGTGCCAGCAGCCGGGACAGGGTCAACGAGCAGTACTTC. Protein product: CASSRDRVNEQYF.

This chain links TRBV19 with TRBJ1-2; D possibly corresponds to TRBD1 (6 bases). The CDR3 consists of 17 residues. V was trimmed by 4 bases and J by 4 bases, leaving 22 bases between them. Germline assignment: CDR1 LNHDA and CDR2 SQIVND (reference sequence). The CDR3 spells CASSTRPRDNWGYGYTF. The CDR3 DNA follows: TGTGCCAGTAGTACCCGACCGAGGGACAACTGGGGCTATGGCTACACCTTC.

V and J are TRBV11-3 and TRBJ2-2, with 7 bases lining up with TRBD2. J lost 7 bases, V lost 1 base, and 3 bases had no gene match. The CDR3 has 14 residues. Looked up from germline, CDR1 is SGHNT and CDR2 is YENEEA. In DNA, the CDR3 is TGTGCCAGCAGCTTAGCCAGCGGGATCGGGGAGCTGTTTTTT. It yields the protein CASSLASGIGELFF.

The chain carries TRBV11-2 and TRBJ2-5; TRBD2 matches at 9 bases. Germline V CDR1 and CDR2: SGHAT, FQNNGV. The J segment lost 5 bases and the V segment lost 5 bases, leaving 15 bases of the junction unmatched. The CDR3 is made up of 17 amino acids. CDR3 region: CASSHRRGVRGGETQYF. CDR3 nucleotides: TGTGCCAGCAGCCATAGAAGGGGGGTGCGGGGGGGCGAGACCCAGTACTTC.

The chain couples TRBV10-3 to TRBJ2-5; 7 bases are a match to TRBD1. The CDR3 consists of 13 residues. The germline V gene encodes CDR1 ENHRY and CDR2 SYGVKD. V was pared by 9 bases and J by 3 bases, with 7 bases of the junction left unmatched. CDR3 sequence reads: CAIRGTEKETQYF. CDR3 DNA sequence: TGTGCCATAAGAGGGACAGAGAAAGAGACCCAGTACTTC.

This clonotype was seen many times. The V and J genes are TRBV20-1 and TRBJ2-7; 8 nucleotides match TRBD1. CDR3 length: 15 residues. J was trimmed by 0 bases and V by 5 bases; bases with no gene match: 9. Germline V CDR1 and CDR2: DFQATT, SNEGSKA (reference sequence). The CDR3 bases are TGCAGTGCTGCTGGGACAGGCGCTTTCTCCTACGAGCAGTACTTC. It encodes CSAAGTGAFSYEQYF.

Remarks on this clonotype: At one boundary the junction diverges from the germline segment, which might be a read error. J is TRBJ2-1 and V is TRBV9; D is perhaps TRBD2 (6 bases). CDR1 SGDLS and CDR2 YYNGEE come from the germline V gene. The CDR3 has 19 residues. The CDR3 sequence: CAGSKSAYSTGEAYNEQFF. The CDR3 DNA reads TGTGCCGGCAGCAAATCAGCGTATAGTACGGGGGAAGCCTACAATGAGCAGTTCTTC. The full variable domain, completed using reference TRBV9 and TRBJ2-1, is DSGVTQTPKHLITATGQRVTLRCSPRSGDLSVYWYQQSLDQGLQFLIQYYNGEERAKGNILERFSAQQFPDLHSELNLSSLELGDSALYFCAGSKSAYSTGEAYNEQFFGPGTRLTVL.

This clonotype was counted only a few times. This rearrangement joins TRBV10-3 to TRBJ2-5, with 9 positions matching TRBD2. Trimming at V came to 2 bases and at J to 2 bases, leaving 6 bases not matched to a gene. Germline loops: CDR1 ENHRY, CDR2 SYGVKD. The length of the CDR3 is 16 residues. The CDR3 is CAISERASGAQETQYF. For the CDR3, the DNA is TGTGCCATCAGTGAGAGGGCTAGCGGGGCTCAAGAGACCCAGTACTTC.

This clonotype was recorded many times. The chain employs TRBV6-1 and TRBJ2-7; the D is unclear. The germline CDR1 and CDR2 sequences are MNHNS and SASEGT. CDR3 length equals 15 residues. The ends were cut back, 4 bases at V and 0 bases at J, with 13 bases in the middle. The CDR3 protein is CASSVWDLSSYEQYF. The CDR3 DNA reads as TGTGCCAGCAGTGTGTGGGATTTGAGCTCCTACGAGCAGTACTTC.

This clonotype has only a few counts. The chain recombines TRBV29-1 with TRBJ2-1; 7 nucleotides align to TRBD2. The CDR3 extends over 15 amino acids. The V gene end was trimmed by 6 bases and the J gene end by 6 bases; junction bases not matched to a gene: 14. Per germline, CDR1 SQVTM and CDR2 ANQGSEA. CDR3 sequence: CSVAPKRDPSNEQFF. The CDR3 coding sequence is TGCAGCGTGGCCCCCAAGCGGGATCCCTCCAATGAGCAGTTCTTC.

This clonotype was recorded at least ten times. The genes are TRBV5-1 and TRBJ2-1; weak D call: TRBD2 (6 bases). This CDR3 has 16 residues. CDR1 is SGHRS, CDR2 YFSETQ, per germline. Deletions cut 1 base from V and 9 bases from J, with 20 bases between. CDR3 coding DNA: TGCGCCAGCAGCTTGTTCGGGGGTTCCTCCAAGGGTGAGCAGTTCTTC. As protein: CASSLFGGSSKGEQFF.

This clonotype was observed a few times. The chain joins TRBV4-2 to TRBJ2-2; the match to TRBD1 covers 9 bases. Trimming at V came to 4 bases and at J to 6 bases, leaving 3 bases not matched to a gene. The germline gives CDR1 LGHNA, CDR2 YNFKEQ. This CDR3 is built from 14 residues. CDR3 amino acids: CASSLWTGAGELFF. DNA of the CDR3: TGTGCCAGCAGCCTGTGGACAGGGGCCGGGGAGCTGTTTTTT.

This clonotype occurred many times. The CDR3 is CSVENSKRATDTQYF. CDR3 sequence (DNA): TGCAGCGTTGAAAACAGCAAAAGGGCCACAGATACGCAGTATTTT. The chain has TRBV29-1 and TRBJ2-3; no firm D call. Germline V CDR1 and CDR2: SQVTM, ANQGSEA. Trimming shortened V by 2 bases and J by 2 bases, and 14 bases separated the two germline ends. The length of the CDR3 is 15 residues.

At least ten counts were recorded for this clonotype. Written as DNA, the CDR3 is TGTGCCAGCAGTGCCGGGTCTAATCAGCCCCAGCATTTT. Encoded protein: CASSAGSNQPQHF. The V call is TRBV2, the J call TRBJ1-5; no definite D call. Germline values: CDR1 SNHLY, CDR2 FYNNEI. The CDR3 covers 13 residues. The V gene lost 4 bases and the J gene lost 4 bases, with 8 bases spanning the gap.

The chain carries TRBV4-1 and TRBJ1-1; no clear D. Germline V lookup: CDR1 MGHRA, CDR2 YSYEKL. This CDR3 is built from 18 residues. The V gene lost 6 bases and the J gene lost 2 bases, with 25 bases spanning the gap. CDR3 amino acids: CASRPRAGNSELNTEAFF. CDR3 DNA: TGCGCCAGCAGACCAAGGGCTGGTAACAGCGAATTAAACACTGAAGCTTTCTTT.

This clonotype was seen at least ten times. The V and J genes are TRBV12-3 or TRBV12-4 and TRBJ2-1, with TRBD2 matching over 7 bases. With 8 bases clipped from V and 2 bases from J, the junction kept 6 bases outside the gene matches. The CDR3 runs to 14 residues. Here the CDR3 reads CASGLGGPYNEQFF. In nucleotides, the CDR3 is TGTGCCAGCGGCTTGGGAGGGCCCTACAATGAGCAGTTCTTC.